Listed below are T cell receptor beta chains from one sample, sequenced in a study of blood T cell repertoires in COVID-19. The table came from immunoSEQ multiplex PCR; TCRdb's copy has only in-frame clones and leaves some out. The sample lists fewer than 350,000 clones, 85% occurring once. The material sequenced was PBMCs or T cells enriched from blood (not recorded which). Every receptor here comes from a woman in her fifties or sixties who had recovered from COVID-19. Both conserved end residues are part of each CDR3. D genes are given only for firm matches. A row's size may be missing; if present it is once, few, many or a size class.

d_call j_call clone_size v_call cdr3_aa cdr3_nt
. TRBJ1-6 . TRBV7-8 CASSQPGFSSPLHF TGTGCCAGCAGCCAGCCAGGGTTTTCTTCACCCCTCCACTTT
TRBD1 TRBJ2-7 . TRBV11-2 CASSFGPDRGYEQYF TGTGCCAGCAGCTTCGGACCGGACAGGGGGTACGAGCAGTACTTC
. TRBJ2-7 . TRBV18 CASSVDISYEQYF TGTGCCAGCTCAGTCGACATCTCCTACGAGCAGTACTTC
. TRBJ1-1 . TRBV18 CASSPDAGLGGGDTEAFF TGTGCCAGCTCACCGGATGCGGGTCTCGGGGGAGGTGACACTGAAGCTTTCTTT
TRBD2 TRBJ2-5 . TRBV4-1 CASSPTSGGETQYF TGCGCCAGCAGCCCGACTAGCGGGGGTGAGACCCAGTACTTC
TRBD1 TRBJ1-2 once TRBV18 CASSSDRAANYGYTF TGTGCCAGCTCATCTGACAGGGCCGCTAACTATGGCTACACCTTC
. TRBJ2-6 once TRBV19 CASSIDLDIYSGANVLTF TGTGCCAGTAGTATAGATCTCGACATTTACTCTGGGGCCAACGTCCTGACTTTC
TRBD1 TRBJ1-3 . TRBV30 CAWDRGENTIYF TGTGCCTGGGACAGGGGGGAGAACACCATATATTTT
. TRBJ1-5 . TRBV7-9 CASRSGEQPQHF TGTGCCAGCAGGTCGGGGGAACAGCCCCAGCATTTT
. TRBJ2-3 . TRBV4-1 CASSPRGFSTDTQYF TGCGCCAGCAGCCCGCGGGGCTTTAGCACAGATACGCAGTATTTT
TRBD1 TRBJ1-6 once TRBV19 CASSPTGGISPLHF TGTGCCAGTAGCCCCACAGGGGGAATTTCACCCCTCCACTTT
TRBD1 TRBJ1-1 once TRBV10-1 CASRQGLNTEAFF TGCGCCAGCCGACAGGGACTGAACACTGAAGCTTTCTTT
. TRBJ1-2 . TRBV5-1 CASQTGIGYGYTF TGCGCCAGCCAAACAGGGATCGGCTATGGCTACACCTTC
. TRBJ1-5 . TRBV30 CAWGAAGDQPQHF TGTGCCTGGGGGGCAGCGGGGGATCAGCCCCAGCATTTT
TRBD2 TRBJ2-1 . TRBV11-3 CASALAGEFNEQFF TGTGCCAGCGCCCTAGCGGGAGAGTTCAATGAGCAGTTCTTC
TRBD1 TRBJ1-2 . TRBV5-1 CASSSTDRGTGVDGYTF TGCGCCAGCAGCTCAACAGACCGAGGGACAGGGGTTGATGGCTACACCTTC
TRBD1 TRBJ2-6 . TRBV7-9 CASSPDPDRGNSGANVLTF TGTGCCAGCAGTCCCGATCCCGACAGGGGTAACTCTGGGGCCAACGTCCTGACTTTC
TRBD2 TRBJ2-1 . TRBV7-2 CASSLHSGTSSYNEQFF TGTGCCAGCAGCCTACATAGCGGGACAAGCTCCTACAATGAGCAGTTCTTC
TRBD1 TRBJ2-1 . TRBV19 CASSNRDSDNEQFF TGTGCCAGTAGTAACCGGGACAGTGACAATGAGCAGTTCTTC
. TRBJ2-7 . TRBV11-3 CASSYDSNSYEQYF TGTGCCAGCAGTTACGACTCGAACTCCTACGAGCAGTACTTC
TRBD2 TRBJ2-7 . TRBV11-2 CASSLTTSGRSSYEQYF TGTGCCAGCAGCTTAACGACAAGCGGGAGGAGCTCCTACGAGCAGTACTTC
TRBD1 TRBJ1-4 . TRBV30 CAWSVRSRGLEEKLFF TGTGCCTGGAGTGTACGGTCCAGGGGGCTAGAGGAAAAACTGTTTTTT
. TRBJ2-4 . TRBV5-1 CASSLEGDIQYF TGCGCCAGCAGCTTAGAAGGGGACATTCAGTACTTC
TRBD1 TRBJ1-1 . TRBV10-2 CASRDTGGPTEAFF TGCGCCAGCAGGGATACAGGGGGCCCCACTGAAGCTTTCTTT
. TRBJ1-1 . TRBV3-1/TRBV3-2 CASSQDVLPNTEAFF TGTGCCAGCAGCCAAGATGTACTCCCGAACACTGAAGCTTTCTTT
. TRBJ2-3 . TRBV27 CASSLWVGGTGTDTQYF TGTGCCAGCAGTTTATGGGTTGGCGGGACGGGCACAGATACGCAGTATTTT
TRBD2 TRBJ2-1 . TRBV14 CASSRRPPLSGTDNEQFF TGTGCCAGCAGTCGCCGACCTCCCCTTAGCGGGACGGACAATGAGCAGTTCTTC
. TRBJ1-6 . TRBV19 CATRDTYLSPLHF TGTGCCACCCGGGACACCTACTTATCACCCCTCCACTTT
. TRBJ1-2 . TRBV4-1 CASSPTSLQVMNYGYTF TGCGCCAGCAGCCCCACCAGCCTACAGGTGATGAACTATGGCTACACCTTC
TRBD1 TRBJ1-2 . TRBV5-5 CASSFSGTGGNYGYTF TGTGCCAGCAGCTTTTCCGGGACAGGGGGGAACTATGGCTACACCTTC
TRBD2 TRBJ2-2 few TRBV2 CASILTSVNTGELFF TGTGCCAGCATTTTGACTAGCGTAAACACCGGGGAGCTGTTTTTT
. TRBJ1-1 . TRBV5-5 CASSLAGQGRLSTEAFF TGTGCCAGCAGCTTGGCCGGGCAGGGAAGGTTAAGCACTGAAGCTTTCTTT
TRBD2 TRBJ2-1 . TRBV7-7 CASSINPGLGNEQFF TGTGCCAGCAGCATAAATCCGGGACTAGGGAATGAGCAGTTCTTC
. TRBJ1-5 . TRBV30 CAWSRQGNPNQPQHF TGTGCCTGGAGTAGGCAGGGGAACCCCAATCAGCCCCAGCATTTT
TRBD1 TRBJ1-5 . TRBV18 CASSPPGQGISQPQHF TGTGCCAGCTCACCACCGGGACAGGGGATTTCTCAGCCCCAGCATTTT
. TRBJ1-2 . TRBV6-5 CASTQSSGETGYTF TGTGCCAGCACCCAAAGCTCAGGTGAAACTGGCTACACCTTC
. TRBJ1-1 . TRBV12-3/TRBV12-4 CASSTDWSTEAFF TGTGCCAGCAGTACTGATTGGAGCACTGAAGCTTTCTTT
. TRBJ1-2 . TRBV27 CASGGGGNYGYTF TGTGCCAGCGGAGGCGGGGGGAACTATGGCTACACCTTC
TRBD1 TRBJ2-1 once TRBV30 CAWSVGSGQRQFF TGTGCCTGGAGTGTAGGGTCGGGACAGAGGCAGTTCTTC
TRBD2 TRBJ2-5 once TRBV20-1 CSASIVGGPWETQYF TGCAGTGCTAGTATTGTGGGAGGGCCTTGGGAGACCCAGTACTTC
. TRBJ1-6 . TRBV3-1/TRBV3-2 CASSRGDGNSPLHF TGTGCCAGCAGCCGTGGAGACGGCAATTCACCCCTCCACTTT